This TCR beta chain originates from a study of technical replicates of blood from a few donors. The CDR3 is made up of 17 amino acids. V trimming: 5 bases; J trimming: 1 base; junction bases outside the gene matches: 7. Germline loops: CDR1 SGHTA, CDR2 FQGTGA. This clone showed up just once. Generated by immunoSEQ multiplex PCR, the TCRdb table keeps only in-frame clones and is missing some. Seen here are some 76,000 clones, 94% observed once, and the top ten hold 0.3% to 0.5%. This TCR was sampled from a human donor in good health. V gene TRBV7-3 combines with J gene TRBJ2-5; 13 positions match TRBD2. The sample was T cells isolated from PBMCs. CDR3: CASSPGLAGDIQETQYF. The CDR3 DNA sequence: TGTGCCAGCAGCCCCGGACTAGCGGGAGACATCCAAGAGACCCAGTACTTC.